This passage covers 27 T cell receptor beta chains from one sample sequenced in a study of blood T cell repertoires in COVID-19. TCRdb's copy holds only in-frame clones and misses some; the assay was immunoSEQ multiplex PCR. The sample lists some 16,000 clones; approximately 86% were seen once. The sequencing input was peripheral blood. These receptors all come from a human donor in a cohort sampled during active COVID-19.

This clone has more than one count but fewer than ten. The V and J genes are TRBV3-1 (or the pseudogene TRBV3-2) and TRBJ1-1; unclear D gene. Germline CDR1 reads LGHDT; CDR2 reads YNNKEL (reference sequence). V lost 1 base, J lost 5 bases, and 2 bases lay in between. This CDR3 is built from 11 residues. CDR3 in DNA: TGTGCCAGCAGCCAAGCGACTGAAGCTTTCTTT. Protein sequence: CASSQATEAFF.

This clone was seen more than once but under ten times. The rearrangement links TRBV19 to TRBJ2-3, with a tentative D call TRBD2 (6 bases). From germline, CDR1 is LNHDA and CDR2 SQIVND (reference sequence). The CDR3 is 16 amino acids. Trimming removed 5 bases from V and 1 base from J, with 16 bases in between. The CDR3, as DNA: TGTGCCAGTAGTCCCCCCCGTCGCGGGGGCACAGATACGCAGTATTTT. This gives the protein CASSPPRRGGTDTQYF.

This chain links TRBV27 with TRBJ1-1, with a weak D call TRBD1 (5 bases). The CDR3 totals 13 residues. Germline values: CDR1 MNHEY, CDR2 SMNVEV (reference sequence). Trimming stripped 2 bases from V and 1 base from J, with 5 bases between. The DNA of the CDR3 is TGTGCCAGCAGTTTACAGGGGAACACTGAAGCTTTCTTT. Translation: CASSLQGNTEAFF.

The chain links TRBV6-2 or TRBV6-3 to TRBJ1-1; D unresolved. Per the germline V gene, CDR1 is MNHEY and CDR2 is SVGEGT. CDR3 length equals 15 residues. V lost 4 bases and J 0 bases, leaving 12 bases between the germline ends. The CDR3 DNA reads TGTGCCAGCAGTTTGAGCGAGGGCATGAACACTGAAGCTTTCTTT. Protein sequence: CASSLSEGMNTEAFF.

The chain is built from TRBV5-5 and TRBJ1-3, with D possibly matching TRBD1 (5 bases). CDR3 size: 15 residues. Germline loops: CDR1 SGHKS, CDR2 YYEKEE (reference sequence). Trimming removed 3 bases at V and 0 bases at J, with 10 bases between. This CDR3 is CASSSDRYSGNTIYF. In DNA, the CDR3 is TGTGCCAGCAGCTCCGACAGATACTCTGGAAACACCATATATTTT.

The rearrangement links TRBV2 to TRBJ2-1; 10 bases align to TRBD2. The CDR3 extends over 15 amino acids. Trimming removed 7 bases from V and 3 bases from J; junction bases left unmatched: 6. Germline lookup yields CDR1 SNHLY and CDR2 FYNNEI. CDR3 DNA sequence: TGTGCCAGCATCCAGCGGGAGGGCCGCTACAATGAGCAGTTCTTC. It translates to CASIQREGRYNEQFF.

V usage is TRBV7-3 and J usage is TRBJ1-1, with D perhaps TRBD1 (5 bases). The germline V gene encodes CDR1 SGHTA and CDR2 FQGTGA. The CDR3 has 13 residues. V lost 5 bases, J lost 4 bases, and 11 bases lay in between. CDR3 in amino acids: CASSLHRTTEAFF. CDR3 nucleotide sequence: TGTGCCAGCAGCCTACACAGGACCACTGAAGCTTTCTTT.

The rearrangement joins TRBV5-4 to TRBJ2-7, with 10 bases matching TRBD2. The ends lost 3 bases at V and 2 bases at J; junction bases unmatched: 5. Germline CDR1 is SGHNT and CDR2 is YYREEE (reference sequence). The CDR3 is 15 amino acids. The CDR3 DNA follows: TGTGCCAGCAGCTCGGTGACTAGCGGGCCCTACGAGCAGTACTTC. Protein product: CASSSVTSGPYEQYF.

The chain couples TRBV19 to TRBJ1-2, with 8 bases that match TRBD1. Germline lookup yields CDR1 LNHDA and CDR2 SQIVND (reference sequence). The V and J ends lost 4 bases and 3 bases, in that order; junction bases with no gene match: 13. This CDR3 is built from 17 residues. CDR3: CASSKLSGQGGYYGYTF. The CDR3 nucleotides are TGTGCCAGTAGTAAACTTAGTGGACAGGGTGGTTACTATGGCTACACCTTC.

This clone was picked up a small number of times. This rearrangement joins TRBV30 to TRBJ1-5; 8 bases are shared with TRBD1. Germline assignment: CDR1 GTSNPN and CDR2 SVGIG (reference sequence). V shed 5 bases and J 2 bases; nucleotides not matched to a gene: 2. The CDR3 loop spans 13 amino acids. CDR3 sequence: CAWAQGGNQPQHF. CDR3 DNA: TGTGCCTGGGCACAGGGGGGCAATCAGCCCCAGCATTTT.

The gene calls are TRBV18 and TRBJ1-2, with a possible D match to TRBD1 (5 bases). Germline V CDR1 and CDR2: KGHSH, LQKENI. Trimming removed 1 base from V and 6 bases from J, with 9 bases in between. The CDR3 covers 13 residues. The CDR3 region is CASSPRDSDGYTF. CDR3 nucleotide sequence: TGTGCCAGCTCACCACGAGACAGTGATGGCTACACCTTC.

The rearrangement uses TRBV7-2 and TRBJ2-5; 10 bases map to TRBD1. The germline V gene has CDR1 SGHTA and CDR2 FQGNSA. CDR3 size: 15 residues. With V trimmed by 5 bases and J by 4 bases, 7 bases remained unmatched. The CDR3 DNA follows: TGTGCCAGCAGCAGACAGGGGGCGCTTGGAGAGACCCAGTACTTC. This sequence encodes CASSRQGALGETQYF.

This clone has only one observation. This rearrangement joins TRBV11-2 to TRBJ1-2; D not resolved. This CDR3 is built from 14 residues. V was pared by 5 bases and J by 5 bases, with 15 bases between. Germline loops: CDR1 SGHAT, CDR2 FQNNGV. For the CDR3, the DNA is TGTGCCAGCAGCCCCCTGGAGGGTTGGTATGGCTACACCTTC. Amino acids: CASSPLEGWYGYTF.

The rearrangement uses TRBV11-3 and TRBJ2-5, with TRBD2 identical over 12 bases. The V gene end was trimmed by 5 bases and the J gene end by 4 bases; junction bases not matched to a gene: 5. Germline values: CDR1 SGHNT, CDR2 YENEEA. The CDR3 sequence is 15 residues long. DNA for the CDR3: TGTGCCAGCAGCAGCGGACTAGCGGGAACAGAGACCCAGTACTTC. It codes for CASSSGLAGTETQYF.

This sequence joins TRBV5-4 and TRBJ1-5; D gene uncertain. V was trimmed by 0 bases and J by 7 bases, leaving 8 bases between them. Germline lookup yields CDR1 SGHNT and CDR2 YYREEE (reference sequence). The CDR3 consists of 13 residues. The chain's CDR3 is CASSLDPQQPQHF. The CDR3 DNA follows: TGTGCCAGCAGCTTGGACCCCCAGCAGCCCCAGCATTTT.

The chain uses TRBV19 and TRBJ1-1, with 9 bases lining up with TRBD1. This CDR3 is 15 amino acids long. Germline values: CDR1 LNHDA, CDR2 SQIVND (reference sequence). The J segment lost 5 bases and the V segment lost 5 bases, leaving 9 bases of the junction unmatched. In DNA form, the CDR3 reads TGTGCCAGTAGTCCAGGGACAGGGTTATTAACTGAAGCTTTCTTT. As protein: CASSPGTGLLTEAFF.

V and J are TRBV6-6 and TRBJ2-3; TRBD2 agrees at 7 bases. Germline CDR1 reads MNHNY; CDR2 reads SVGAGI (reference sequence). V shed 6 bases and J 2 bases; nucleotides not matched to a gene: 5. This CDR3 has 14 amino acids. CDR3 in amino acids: CASRIGGSTDTQYF. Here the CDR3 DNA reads TGTGCCAGCAGGATCGGGGGGTCCACAGATACGCAGTATTTT.

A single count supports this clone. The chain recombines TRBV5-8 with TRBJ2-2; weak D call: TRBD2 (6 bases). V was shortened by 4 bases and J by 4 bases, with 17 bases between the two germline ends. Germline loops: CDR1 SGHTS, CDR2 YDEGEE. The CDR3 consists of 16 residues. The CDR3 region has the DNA TGTGCCAGCAGCCTGGGACTGGGGCGTAGCACCGGGGAGCTGTTTTTT. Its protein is CASSLGLGRSTGELFF.

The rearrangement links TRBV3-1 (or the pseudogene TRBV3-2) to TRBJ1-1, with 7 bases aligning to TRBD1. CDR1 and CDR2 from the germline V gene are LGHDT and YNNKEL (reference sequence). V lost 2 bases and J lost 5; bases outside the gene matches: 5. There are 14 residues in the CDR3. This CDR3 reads CASSQRAGGTEAFF. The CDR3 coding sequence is TGTGCCAGCAGCCAAAGGGCAGGGGGGACTGAAGCTTTCTTT.

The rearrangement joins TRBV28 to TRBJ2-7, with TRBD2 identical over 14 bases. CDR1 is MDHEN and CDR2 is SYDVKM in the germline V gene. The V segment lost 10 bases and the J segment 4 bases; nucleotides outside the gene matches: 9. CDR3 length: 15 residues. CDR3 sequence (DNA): TGTGCCACCCGGGGACTAGCGGGAGATCCTTACGAGCAGTACTTC. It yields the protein CATRGLAGDPYEQYF.

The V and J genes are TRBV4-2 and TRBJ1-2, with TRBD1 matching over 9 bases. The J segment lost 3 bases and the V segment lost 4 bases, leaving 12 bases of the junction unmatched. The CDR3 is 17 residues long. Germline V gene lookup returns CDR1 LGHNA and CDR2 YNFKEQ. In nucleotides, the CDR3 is TGTGCCAGCAGCCTCCAGGAATTGGACAGGGGACACTATGGCTACACCTTC. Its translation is CASSLQELDRGHYGYTF.

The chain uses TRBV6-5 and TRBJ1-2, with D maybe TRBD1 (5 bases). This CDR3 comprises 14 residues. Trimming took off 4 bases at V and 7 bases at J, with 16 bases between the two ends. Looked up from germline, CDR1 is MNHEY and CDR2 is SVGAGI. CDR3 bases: TGTGCCAGCAGTTCGGGGGACTGGAGCCTTGGCTACACCTTC. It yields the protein CASSSGDWSLGYTF.

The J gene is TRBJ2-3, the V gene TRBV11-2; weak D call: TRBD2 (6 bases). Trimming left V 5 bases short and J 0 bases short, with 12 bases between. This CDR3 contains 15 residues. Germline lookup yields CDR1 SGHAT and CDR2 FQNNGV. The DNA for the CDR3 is TGTGCCAGCAGCCCGTTAGCGGTTAGCACAGATACGCAGTATTTT. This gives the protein CASSPLAVSTDTQYF.

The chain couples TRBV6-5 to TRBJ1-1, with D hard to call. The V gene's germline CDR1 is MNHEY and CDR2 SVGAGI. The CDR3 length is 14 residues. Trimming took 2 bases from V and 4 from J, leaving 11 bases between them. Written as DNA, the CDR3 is TGTGCCAGCAGTTACCGGGGTCGGGGCACTGAAGCTTTCTTT. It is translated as CASSYRGRGTEAFF.

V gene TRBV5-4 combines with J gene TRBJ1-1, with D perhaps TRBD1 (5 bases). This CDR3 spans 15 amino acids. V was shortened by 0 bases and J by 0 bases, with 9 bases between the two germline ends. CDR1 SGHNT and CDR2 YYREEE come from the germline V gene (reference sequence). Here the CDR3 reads CASSLGGTMNTEAFF. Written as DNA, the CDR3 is TGTGCCAGCAGCTTGGGGGGCACTATGAACACTGAAGCTTTCTTT.

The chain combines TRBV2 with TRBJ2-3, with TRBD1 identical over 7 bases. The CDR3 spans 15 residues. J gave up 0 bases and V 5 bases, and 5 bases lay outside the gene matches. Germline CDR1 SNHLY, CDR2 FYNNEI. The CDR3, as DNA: TGTGCCAGCAGTTATAGGACAGGTAGCACAGATACGCAGTATTTT. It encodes CASSYRTGSTDTQYF.

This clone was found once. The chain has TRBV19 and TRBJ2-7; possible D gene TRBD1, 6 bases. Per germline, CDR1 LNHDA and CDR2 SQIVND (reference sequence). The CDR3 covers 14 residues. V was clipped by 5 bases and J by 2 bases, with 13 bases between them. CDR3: CASSFRDNTYEQYF. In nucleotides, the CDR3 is TGTGCCAGTAGTTTCCGGGACAACACCTACGAGCAGTACTTC.